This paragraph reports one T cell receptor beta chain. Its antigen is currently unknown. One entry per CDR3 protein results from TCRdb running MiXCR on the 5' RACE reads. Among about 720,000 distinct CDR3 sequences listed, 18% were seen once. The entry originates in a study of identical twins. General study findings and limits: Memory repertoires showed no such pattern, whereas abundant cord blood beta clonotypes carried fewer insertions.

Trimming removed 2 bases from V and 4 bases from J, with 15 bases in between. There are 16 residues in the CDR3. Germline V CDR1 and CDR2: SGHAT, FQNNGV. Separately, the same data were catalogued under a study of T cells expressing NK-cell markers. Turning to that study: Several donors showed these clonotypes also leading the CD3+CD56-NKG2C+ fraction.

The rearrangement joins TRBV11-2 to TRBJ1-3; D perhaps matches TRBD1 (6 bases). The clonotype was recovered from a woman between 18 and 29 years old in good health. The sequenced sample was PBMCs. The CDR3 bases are TGTGCCAGCAGCTTAAACCGACAGGTCGTAGGAAACACCATATATTTT. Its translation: CASSLNRQVVGNTIYF.